These 3 T cell receptor beta chains share one sample of origin, sequenced in a study of response to subunit inactivated influenza vaccine. TCRdb re-analysed the RT-PCR reads in MiXCR, keeping a single row per CDR3 protein. The sample has 560,000 or so distinct CDR3 sequences; about 7.6% are singletons. The material was PBMCs from blood, obtained around 2 years after vaccination. These receptors originate from a man aged 50 to 75 who received an inactivated influenza vaccine.

This rearrangement joins TRBV12-3 or TRBV12-4 to TRBJ1-2, with D possibly matching TRBD1 (5 bases). V lost 3 bases and J lost 4, with 18 bases in between. CDR3 length equals 16 residues. CDR3 in DNA: TGTGCCAGCAGTTTTACCGTACAGGACACCGTCTATGGCTACACCTTC. This sequence encodes CASSFTVQDTVYGYTF.

The rearrangement uses TRBV12-3 or TRBV12-4 and TRBJ1-1; tentatively, D is TRBD1 (5 bases). The germline V and J ends were trimmed by 5 bases and 7 bases, with 14 bases remaining between them. CDR3 length equals 13 residues. The CDR3 here is CASSRRGFDEAFF. CDR3 nucleotide sequence: TGTGCCAGCAGTCGCCGGGGGTTCGATGAAGCTTTCTTT.

V usage is TRBV7-3 and J usage is TRBJ2-5; D may be TRBD1 or TRBD2 (5 bases each). Germline CDR1 and CDR2: SGHTA and FQGTGA. Trimming stripped 0 bases from V and 2 bases from J, with 10 bases between. The CDR3 sequence is 15 residues long. CDR3 coding DNA: TGTGCCAGCAGCTTAACCGGGACGGTTCAAGAGACCCAGTACTTC. Translation: CASSLTGTVQETQYF.